A selection of T cell receptor beta chains follows, all from one sample in a study of blood T cell repertoires in COVID-19. Some clones are missing from TCRdb's copy, which holds only in-frame ones; the method was immunoSEQ multiplex PCR. The table lists approximately 100,000 clones, around 85% of them singletons. Input material: peripheral blood. These receptors were obtained from a man aged 65-85 years with active or convalescent COVID-19. CDR3s include the opening cysteine and the closing phenylalanine or tryptophan. Each record gives: CDR3 DNA, CDR3 protein, clone size, CDR3 length, J gene, D gene, V gene. The D gene is left open where the match is weak. Clone size is shown for a subset of rows, as once, few, many or a class of expanded clone.

TGCGCCAGCAGCGACCGGGACAGGGGTAACTACGAGCAGTACTTC,CASSDRDRGNYEQYF,-,15,TRBJ2-7,TRBD1,TRBV5-1
TGTGCCAGCAGCGTAGACGGGAGTGCGGATACGCAGTATTTT,CASSVDGSADTQYF,-,14,TRBJ2-3,-,TRBV9
TGTGCCAGCAGTTTACAGGGGGCTAGCACAGATACGCAGTATTTT,CASSLQGASTDTQYF,-,15,TRBJ2-3,TRBD1,TRBV6-5
TGTGCCAGCAGTGAACAAATTGGGGGGGGGAGCACTGAAGCTTTCTTT,CASSEQIGGGSTEAFF,-,16,TRBJ1-1,-,TRBV6-1
TGTGCCAGCAGCCTCACCTCCGGTAACACCATATATTTT,CASSLTSGNTIYF,few,13,TRBJ1-3,-,TRBV12-3/TRBV12-4
TGTGCCAGCAGCCAAATGGGGCGTAAAGCTTTCTTT,CASSQMGRKAFF,-,12,TRBJ1-1,-,TRBV3-1/TRBV3-2
TGCGCCAGCAGCTCGGGGTCTACCTATGGCTACACCTTC,CASSSGSTYGYTF,once,13,TRBJ1-2,-,TRBV5-1
TGCGCCAGCAGTCAATCGACAGGCGGTAATGAAAAACTGTTTTTT,CASSQSTGGNEKLFF,-,15,TRBJ1-4,-,TRBV23-1
TGTGCCAGCACCAACAGGGGAGACACTGAAGCTTTCTTT,CASTNRGDTEAFF,few,13,TRBJ1-1,TRBD1,TRBV6-5
TGTGCCACCAGAGGGAGGGTTAACACCGGGGAGCTGTTTTTT,CATRGRVNTGELFF,-,14,TRBJ2-2,TRBD2,TRBV24-1
TGCGCCAGCGGACGGGACAGGTCCTACGAGCAGTACTTC,CASGRDRSYEQYF,-,13,TRBJ2-7,TRBD1,TRBV5-1
TGTGCCAGCAGCCTCACACCCCCCGGACTAGCGGGAAATGAGCAGTTCTTC,CASSLTPPGLAGNEQFF,-,17,TRBJ2-1,TRBD2,TRBV7-3
TGTGCCAGCAGCCAGGTAGCGGCTAACACCGGGGAGCTGTTTTTT,CASSQVAANTGELFF,-,15,TRBJ2-2,-,TRBV3-1/TRBV3-2
TGTGCCAGCAGTGAAGGGGCTTACATTCAGTACTTC,CASSEGAYIQYF,once,12,TRBJ2-4,-,TRBV6-1
TGCAGTGTTATGCGGGCAGACGAGCAGTACTTC,CSVMRADEQYF,-,11,TRBJ2-7,-,TRBV20-1
TGTGCCTCGAGACTAGCGGGAGTTACAGATACGCAGTATTTT,CASRLAGVTDTQYF,-,14,TRBJ2-3,TRBD2,TRBV30
TGTGCCAGCTCACCTTCGACAAGCCCAGATACGCAGTATTTT,CASSPSTSPDTQYF,-,14,TRBJ2-3,-,TRBV18
TGTGCCAGCAGTCACAGGGGGCGTACGTACGAGCAGTACTTC,CASSHRGRTYEQYF,-,14,TRBJ2-7,TRBD1,TRBV6-2/TRBV6-3
TGTGCCAGCAGTGAAGCGTGGGGCGAATACAATGAGCAGTTCTTC,CASSEAWGEYNEQFF,-,15,TRBJ2-1,-,TRBV2
TGTGCCAGCGGGACTCGGACTACTGGAAACACCATATATTTT,CASGTRTTGNTIYF,-,14,TRBJ1-3,-,TRBV19
TGTGCCAGCAGCTTAGTCACTAGCTACAATGAGCAGTTCTTC,CASSLVTSYNEQFF,-,14,TRBJ2-1,-,TRBV7-9
TGTGCCTGGAGTGTACAAGGAAGGGGAAACTATGGCTACACCTTC,CAWSVQGRGNYGYTF,-,15,TRBJ1-2,-,TRBV30
TGTGCCAGCAGCTTAGCTAGCGGGGGATACAATGAGCAGTTCTTC,CASSLASGGYNEQFF,-,15,TRBJ2-1,TRBD2,TRBV7-9
TGTGCCAGCAGTTTACCCAGTGGCAATCAGCCCCAGCATTTT,CASSLPSGNQPQHF,-,14,TRBJ1-5,-,TRBV28
TGTGCCAGCAGCCAAGCCGGAAGCCGGGGTTACAATGAGCAGTTCTTC,CASSQAGSRGYNEQFF,once,16,TRBJ2-1,-,TRBV4-2
TGTGCCAGCAGCCCGGGAGGGATTGCCATGCGCTCCTACAATGAGCAGTTCTTC,CASSPGGIAMRSYNEQFF,-,18,TRBJ2-1,TRBD2,TRBV5-4
TGTGCCAGCAGAGCTAGCGGGAGATCCTACGAGCAGTACTTC,CASRASGRSYEQYF,-,14,TRBJ2-7,TRBD2,TRBV27
TGTGCCAGCAGTGGTCCACTAGCGGGGCAAGAGACCCAGTACTTC,CASSGPLAGQETQYF,-,15,TRBJ2-5,TRBD2,TRBV2
TGTGCCTGGGGCCCCGGGGGTGGCAATCAGCCCCAGCATTTT,CAWGPGGGNQPQHF,-,14,TRBJ1-5,-,TRBV30
TGTGCCAGCCAGTCATCGACAGGAGGAATCGGGGAGCTGTTTTTT,CASQSSTGGIGELFF,once,15,TRBJ2-2,-,TRBV6-5